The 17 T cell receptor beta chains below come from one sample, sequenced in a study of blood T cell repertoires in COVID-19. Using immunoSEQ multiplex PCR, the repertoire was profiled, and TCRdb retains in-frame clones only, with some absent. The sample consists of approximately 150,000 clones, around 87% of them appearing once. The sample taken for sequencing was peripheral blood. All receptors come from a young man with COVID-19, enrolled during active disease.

The CDR3 coding sequence is TGTGCCAGCAGCAAAGAAACGGGAAACTATGGCTACACCTTC. Protein product: CASSKETGNYGYTF. The chain has TRBV21-1 and TRBJ1-2. TRBV21-1 is designated a pseudogene. CDR3 size: 14 residues.

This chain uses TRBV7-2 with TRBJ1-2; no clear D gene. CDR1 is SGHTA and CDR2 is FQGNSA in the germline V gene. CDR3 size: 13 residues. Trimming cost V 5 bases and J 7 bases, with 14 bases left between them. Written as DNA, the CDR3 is TGTGCCAGCAGCGGTGGCGGGCGTCGTGGCTACACCTTC. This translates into CASSGGGRRGYTF.

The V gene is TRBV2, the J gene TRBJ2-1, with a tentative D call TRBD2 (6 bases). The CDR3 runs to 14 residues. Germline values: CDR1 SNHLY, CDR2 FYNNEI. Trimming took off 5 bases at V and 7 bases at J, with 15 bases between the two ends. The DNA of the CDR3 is TGTGCCAGCAGTAAAACTTTACTAGCAAATGAGCAGTTCTTC. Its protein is CASSKTLLANEQFF.

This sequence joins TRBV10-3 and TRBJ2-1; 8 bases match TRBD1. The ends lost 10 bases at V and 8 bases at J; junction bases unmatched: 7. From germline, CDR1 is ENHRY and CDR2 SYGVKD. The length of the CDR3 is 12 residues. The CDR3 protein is CATFDRGDEQFF. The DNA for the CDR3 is TGTGCCACCTTCGACAGGGGTGATGAGCAGTTCTTC.

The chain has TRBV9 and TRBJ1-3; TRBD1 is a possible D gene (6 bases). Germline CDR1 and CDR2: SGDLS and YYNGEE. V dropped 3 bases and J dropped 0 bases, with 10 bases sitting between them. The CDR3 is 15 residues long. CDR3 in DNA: TGTGCCAGCAGCGAGGGGGACACCTCTGGAAACACCATATATTTT. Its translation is CASSEGDTSGNTIYF.

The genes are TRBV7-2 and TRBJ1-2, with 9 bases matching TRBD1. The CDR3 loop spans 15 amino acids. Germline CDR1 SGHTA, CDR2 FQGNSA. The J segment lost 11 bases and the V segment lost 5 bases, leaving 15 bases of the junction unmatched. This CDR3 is CASSPQAGQGSWYTF. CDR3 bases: TGTGCCAGCAGCCCTCAGGCGGGACAGGGCAGCTGGTACACCTTC.

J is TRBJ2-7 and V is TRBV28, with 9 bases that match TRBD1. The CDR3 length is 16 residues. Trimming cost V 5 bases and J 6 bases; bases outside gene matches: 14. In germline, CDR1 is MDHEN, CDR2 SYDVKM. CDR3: CASSGLGTGLVGEQYF. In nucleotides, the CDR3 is TGTGCCAGCAGTGGCTTGGGGACAGGGTTAGTAGGCGAGCAGTACTTC.

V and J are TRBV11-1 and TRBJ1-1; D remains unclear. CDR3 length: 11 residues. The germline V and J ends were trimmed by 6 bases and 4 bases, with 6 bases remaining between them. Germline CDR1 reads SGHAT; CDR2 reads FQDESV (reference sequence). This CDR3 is CASRRSTEAFF. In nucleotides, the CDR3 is TGTGCCAGCAGGCGGAGCACTGAAGCTTTCTTT.

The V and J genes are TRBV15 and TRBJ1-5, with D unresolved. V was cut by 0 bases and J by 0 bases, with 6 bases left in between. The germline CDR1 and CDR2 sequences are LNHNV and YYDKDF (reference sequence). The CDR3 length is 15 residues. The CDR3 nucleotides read TGTGCCACCAGCAGAGATAGTAGTAGCAATCAGCCCCAGCATTTT. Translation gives CATSRDSSSNQPQHF. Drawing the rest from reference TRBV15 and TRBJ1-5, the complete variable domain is DAMVIQNPRYQVTQFGKPVTLSCSQTLNHNVMYWYQQKSSQAPKLLFHYYDKDFNNEADTPDNFQSRRPNTSFCFLDIRSPGLGDTAMYLCATSRDSSSNQPQHFGDGTRLSIL.

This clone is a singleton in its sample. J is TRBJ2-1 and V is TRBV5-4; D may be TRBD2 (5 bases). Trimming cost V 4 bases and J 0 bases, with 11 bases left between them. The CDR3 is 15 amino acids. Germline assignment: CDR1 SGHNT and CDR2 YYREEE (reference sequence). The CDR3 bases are TGTGCCAGCAGCCCCCGGGGAAGCTCCTACAATGAGCAGTTCTTC. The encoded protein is CASSPRGSSYNEQFF.

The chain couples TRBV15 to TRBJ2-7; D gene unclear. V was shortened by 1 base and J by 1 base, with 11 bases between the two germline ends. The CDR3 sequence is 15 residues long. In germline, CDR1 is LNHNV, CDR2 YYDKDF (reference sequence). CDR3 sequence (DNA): TGTGCCACCAGCAGAGCTCGGTCCGGGTCCTACGAGCAGTACTTC. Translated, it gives CATSRARSGSYEQYF. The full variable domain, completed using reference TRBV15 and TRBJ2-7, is DAMVIQNPRYQVTQFGKPVTLSCSQTLNHNVMYWYQQKSSQAPKLLFHYYDKDFNNEADTPDNFQSRRPNTSFCFLDIRSPGLGDTAMYLCATSRARSGSYEQYFGPGTRLTVT.

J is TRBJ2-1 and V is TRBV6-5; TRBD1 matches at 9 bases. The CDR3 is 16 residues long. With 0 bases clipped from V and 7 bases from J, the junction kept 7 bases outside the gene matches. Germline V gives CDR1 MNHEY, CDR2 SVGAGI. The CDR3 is CASSYSLDRGGNEQFF. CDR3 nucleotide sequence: TGTGCCAGCAGTTACTCGTTAGACAGGGGGGGAAATGAGCAGTTCTTC.

The DNA of the CDR3 is TGTGCCAGCAGTCTCTCTGGGGCCAACGTCCTGACTTTC. This gives the protein CASSLSGANVLTF. This chain joins TRBV27 and TRBJ2-6; D is undetermined. The CDR3 has 13 residues. Germline V gene lookup returns CDR1 MNHEY and CDR2 SMNVEV (reference sequence). The ends were cut back, 5 bases at V and 0 bases at J, with 2 bases in the middle.

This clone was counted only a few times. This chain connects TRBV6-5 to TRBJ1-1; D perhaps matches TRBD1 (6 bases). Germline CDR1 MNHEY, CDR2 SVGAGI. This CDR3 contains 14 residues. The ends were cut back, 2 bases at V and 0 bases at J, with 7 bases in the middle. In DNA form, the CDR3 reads TGTGCCAGCAGTTACGGGGACATGAACACTGAAGCTTTCTTT. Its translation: CASSYGDMNTEAFF.

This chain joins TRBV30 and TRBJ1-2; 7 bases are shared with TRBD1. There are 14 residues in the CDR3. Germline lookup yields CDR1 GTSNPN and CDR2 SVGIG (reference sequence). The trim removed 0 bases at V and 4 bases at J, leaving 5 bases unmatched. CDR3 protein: CAWSVEGAVYGYTF. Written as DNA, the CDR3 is TGTGCCTGGAGTGTAGAGGGGGCTGTCTATGGCTACACCTTC.

The CDR3 loop reads CASSFGDRNIQYF. CDR3 bases: TGTGCCAGCAGCTTCGGGGATAGAAACATTCAGTACTTC. This sequence joins TRBV11-2 and TRBJ2-4; tentatively, D is TRBD2 (5 bases). The CDR3 has 13 residues. Trimming took 3 bases from V and 6 from J, leaving 9 bases between them. Germline V gene lookup returns CDR1 SGHAT and CDR2 FQNNGV.

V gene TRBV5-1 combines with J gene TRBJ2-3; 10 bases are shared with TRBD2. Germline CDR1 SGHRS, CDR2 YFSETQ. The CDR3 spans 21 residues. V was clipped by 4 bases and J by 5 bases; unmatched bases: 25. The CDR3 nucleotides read TGCGCCAGCAGCCAATCCGGAGGACAGTCAGCGGGAGGGGTTACCGGAGATACGCAGTATTTT. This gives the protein CASSQSGGQSAGGVTGDTQYF.